The 24 T cell receptor beta chains listed next were all sequenced from one sample in a study of T cell responses to AZD1222 COVID-19 vaccine. Some clones are missing from TCRdb's copy, which holds only in-frame ones; the method was immunoSEQ multiplex PCR. The sample records roughly 100,000 clones, approximately 88% being singletons. The sample in question was peripheral blood, obtained on day 0 of AZD1222 vaccination. The receptors here all came from an adult in good health.

This clone was counted a single time. The chain has TRBV4-3 and TRBJ1-1; 7 bases align to TRBD1. The V and J ends lost 3 bases and 5 bases, in that order; junction bases with no gene match: 9. The germline CDR1 and CDR2 sequences are LGHNA and YSLEER. The CDR3 totals 15 residues. The CDR3 DNA is TGCGCCAGCAGCCAGCAACAGGGGATTGGAACTGAAGCTTTCTTT. It is translated as CASSQQQGIGTEAFF.

This chain connects TRBV19 to TRBJ1-5, with D possibly being TRBD1 (6 bases). Germline V gene lookup returns CDR1 LNHDA and CDR2 SQIVND (reference sequence). Trimming removed 5 bases at V and 5 bases at J, with 10 bases between. There are 13 residues in the CDR3. DNA for the CDR3: TGTGCCAGTAGTGGGGGCGTGGATCAGCCCCAGCATTTT. Residues: CASSGGVDQPQHF.

A few counts support this clone. The chain joins TRBV18 to TRBJ1-2; the match to TRBD1 covers 8 bases. The germline gives CDR1 KGHSH, CDR2 LQKENI. This CDR3 is 14 amino acids long. Trimming removed 2 bases from V and 8 bases from J; junction bases left unmatched: 7. The CDR3, as DNA: TGTGCCAGCTCACCATTATCAGGGGGCGACGGCTACACCTTC. This encodes CASSPLSGGDGYTF.

This clone was seen just once. This CDR3 reads CASSIGTSGSRYEQYF. In DNA, the CDR3 is TGTGCCAGTAGTATTGGGACTAGCGGGAGTCGGTACGAGCAGTACTTC. V is TRBV19 and J is TRBJ2-7, with 14 bases that match TRBD2. Germline loops: CDR1 LNHDA, CDR2 SQIVND (reference sequence). The CDR3 totals 16 residues. Losses at the gene ends were 3 bases for V and 4 bases for J; bases not matched to a gene: 5. The full variable domain, its missing parts supplied by reference TRBV19 and TRBJ2-7, is DGGITQSPKYLFRKEGQNVTLSCEQNLNHDAMYWYRQDPGQGLRLIYYSQIVNDFQKGDIAEGYSVSREKKESFPLTVTSAQKNPTAFYLCASSIGTSGSRYEQYFGPGTRLTVT.

The V call is TRBV6-5, the J call TRBJ1-2; D might be TRBD1 (6 bases). V dropped 4 bases and J dropped 7 bases, with 13 bases sitting between them. The CDR3 has 13 amino acids. Germline V lookup: CDR1 MNHEY, CDR2 SVGAGI. Here the CDR3 reads CASSSSGVGGYTF. The CDR3 DNA is TGTGCCAGCAGTTCCTCAGGGGTAGGTGGCTACACCTTC.

The rearrangement links TRBV6-2 or TRBV6-3 to TRBJ1-4; TRBD1 is a possible D gene (5 bases). Trimming shortened V by 5 bases and J by 6 bases, and 13 bases separated the two germline ends. CDR1 and CDR2 (germline): MNHEY, SVGEGT. CDR3 length: 14 residues. The CDR3, as DNA: TGTGCCAGCAGTAAACGGGACGGAGATGAAAAACTGTTTTTT. Translation gives CASSKRDGDEKLFF.

The chain combines TRBV12-5 with TRBJ2-7; D gene ambiguous. The CDR3 totals 12 residues. V was shortened by 2 bases and J by 5 bases, with 7 bases between the two germline ends. CDR1 and CDR2 (germline): LGHNT, FRNRAP. The CDR3 DNA is TGTGCTAGTGGTTTGTCCAGTAACGAGCAGTACTTC. Amino acids: CASGLSSNEQYF.

The V call is TRBV11-2, the J call TRBJ1-3, with D tentatively TRBD1 (6 bases). Per germline, CDR1 SGHAT and CDR2 FQNNGV. The CDR3 is 16 residues long. V shed 3 bases and J shed 2 bases, with 14 bases lying between them. Written as DNA, the CDR3 is TGTGCCAGCAGCTTTGGGGGGCCGATGGCTGGAAACACCATATATTTT. It codes for CASSFGGPMAGNTIYF. The complete variable domain, with remaining parts taken from reference TRBV11-2 and TRBJ1-3, reads EAGVAQSPRYKIIEKRQSVAFWCNPISGHATLYWYQQILGQGPKLLIQFQNNGVVDDSQLPKDRFSAERLKGVDSTLKIQPAKLEDSAVYLCASSFGGPMAGNTIYFGEGSWLTVV.

Here the CDR3 DNA reads TGTGCCAGCAGGGCCGGCGGGAATGAAAAACTGTTTTTT. Translated: CASRAGGNEKLFF. J is TRBJ1-4 and V is TRBV6-5; D uncertain. Germline CDR1 reads MNHEY; CDR2 reads SVGAGI. Trimming cost V 6 bases and J 5 bases, with 10 bases left between them. The CDR3 sequence is 13 residues long.

The genes are TRBV5-1 and TRBJ2-1; D not resolved. In germline, CDR1 is SGHRS, CDR2 YFSETQ. The CDR3 consists of 9 residues. Trimming removed 9 bases at V and 6 bases at J, with 4 bases between. CDR3 sequence (DNA): TGCGCCATCCTCAATGAGCAGTTCTTC. This sequence encodes CAILNEQFF.

The gene calls are TRBV6-1 and TRBJ1-5; perhaps TRBD1 as D (5 bases). The CDR3 runs 14 residues. Trimming left V 2 bases short and J 7 bases short, with 12 bases between. Germline CDR1 is MNHNS and CDR2 is SASEGT. The CDR3 coding sequence is TGTGCCAGCAGTGAATTGCAGGGACGACAGCCCCAGCATTTT. Protein product: CASSELQGRQPQHF.

The J gene is TRBJ1-1, the V gene TRBV7-3; TRBD1 is a possible D gene (6 bases). Germline assignment: CDR1 SGHTA and CDR2 FQGTGA. CDR3 length: 13 residues. The ends were cut back, 4 bases at V and 7 bases at J, with 13 bases in the middle. CDR3 nucleotides: TGTGCCAGCAGCTCTCGAGCGACAGGTGAAGCTTTCTTT. Translating gives CASSSRATGEAFF.

The V gene is TRBV11-2, the J gene TRBJ1-3; no firm D call. V was shortened by 5 bases and J by 0 bases, with 11 bases between the two germline ends. CDR1 and CDR2 (germline): SGHAT, FQNNGV. This CDR3 contains 15 residues. The CDR3 loop is CASSPPGTSGNTIYF. CDR3 sequence (DNA): TGTGCCAGCAGCCCCCCGGGAACCTCTGGAAACACCATATATTTT.

This clone was observed a few times. This chain connects TRBV7-9 to TRBJ2-7; TRBD1 might be the D (6 bases). This CDR3 has 12 residues. CDR1 SEHNR and CDR2 FQNEAQ come from the germline V gene (reference sequence). Trimming stripped 4 bases from V and 6 bases from J, with 10 bases between. DNA of the CDR3: TGTGCCAGCAGCTCAACAGGGAGCGAGCAGTACTTC. Translating gives CASSSTGSEQYF. Drawing the rest from reference TRBV7-9 and TRBJ2-7, the complete variable domain is DTGVSQNPRHKITKRGQNVTFRCDPISEHNRLYWYRQTLGQGPEFLTYFQNEAQLEKSRLLSDRFSAERPKGSFSTLEIQRTEQGDSAMYLCASSSTGSEQYFGPGTRLTVT.

This clone was recorded a few times. This chain links TRBV5-6 with TRBJ2-3; D is unresolved. The CDR3 runs 11 residues. Germline CDR1 SGHDT, CDR2 YYEEEE. V dropped 4 bases and J dropped 2 bases, with 2 bases sitting between them. The CDR3 DNA follows: TGTGCCAGCAGCAACACAGATACGCAGTATTTT. Translated, it gives CASSNTDTQYF.

The rearrangement joins TRBV9 to TRBJ2-2; D might be TRBD1 (6 bases). The germline CDR1 and CDR2 sequences are SGDLS and YYNGEE. Trimming left V 0 bases short and J 5 bases short, with 14 bases between. The CDR3 consists of 16 residues. In nucleotides, the CDR3 is TGTGCCAGCAGCGTAGAAGGGGGAATTAAGACCGGGGAGCTGTTTTTT. Its protein is CASSVEGGIKTGELFF.

In this sample, this clone turned up once. This chain uses TRBV9 with TRBJ2-1; 7 nucleotides line up with TRBD1. Germline values: CDR1 SGDLS, CDR2 YYNGEE. The CDR3 has 15 amino acids. J lost 6 bases, V lost 0 bases, and 6 bases had no gene match. CDR3 amino acids: CASSVGGGQGNEQFF. CDR3 bases: TGTGCCAGCAGCGTAGGAGGGGGCCAAGGCAATGAGCAGTTCTTC.

CDR3 sequence: CASGFVAPGTDYGYTF. The CDR3 DNA reads TGTGCTAGTGGTTTTGTTGCCCCGGGGACGGACTATGGCTACACCTTC. The chain links TRBV12-5 to TRBJ1-2, with D perhaps TRBD1 (5 bases). The CDR3 is made up of 16 amino acids. The germline V and J ends were trimmed by 3 bases and 3 bases, with 17 bases remaining between them. The V gene's germline CDR1 is LGHNT and CDR2 FRNRAP.

V and J are TRBV7-5 and TRBJ1-6; whether TRBD1, the table's D call, matches the DNA was not checked. TRBV7-5 is a known pseudogene. The CDR3 spans 14 residues. CDR3 protein: CARSRQSYNSPLHF. The DNA of the CDR3 is TGTGCCAGAAGCCGACAGTCCTATAATTCACCCCTCCACTTT.

This chain links TRBV29-1 with TRBJ1-4; D call uncertain. The V gene's germline CDR1 is SQVTM and CDR2 ANQGSEA. The CDR3 is 11 amino acids. V lost 7 bases and J lost 3, with 6 bases in between. CDR3 nucleotides: TGCAGCGCCGACGCTAATGAAAAACTGTTTTTT. This codes for CSADANEKLFF.

The V and J genes are TRBV30 and TRBJ1-3, with D perhaps TRBD1 (5 bases). V was pared by 2 bases and J by 2 bases, with 10 bases between. This CDR3 region has 14 residues. Germline CDR1 is GTSNPN and CDR2 is SVGIG (reference sequence). CDR3 sequence: CAWSRQPTGNTIYF. The DNA for the CDR3 is TGTGCCTGGAGTAGACAGCCCACTGGAAACACCATATATTTT.

This chain joins TRBV2 and TRBJ2-5; 8 bases are shared with TRBD2. CDR1 SNHLY and CDR2 FYNNEI come from the germline V gene. With 5 bases clipped from V and 2 bases from J, the junction kept 7 bases outside the gene matches. This CDR3 comprises 15 residues. CDR3 bases: TGTGCCAGCAGTAATCGAGCGGGGGTACAAGAGACCCAGTACTTC. Encoded protein: CASSNRAGVQETQYF. Filled out from reference TRBV2 and TRBJ2-5, the complete variable domain reads EPEVTQTPSHQVTQMGQEVILRCVPISNHLYFYWYRQILGQKVEFLVSFYNNEISEKSEIFDDQFSVERPDGSNFTLKIRSTKLEDSAMYFCASSNRAGVQETQYFGPGTRLLVL.

V gene TRBV7-2 combines with J gene TRBJ2-3, with D unresolved. Germline V lookup: CDR1 SGHTA, CDR2 FQGNSA. The V gene lost 2 bases and the J gene lost 3 bases, with 6 bases spanning the gap. This CDR3 has 13 residues. The CDR3 loop is CASSLFMTDTQYF. For the CDR3, the DNA is TGTGCCAGCAGCTTATTTATGACAGATACGCAGTATTTT.

The sample holds one count of this clone. The chain is built from TRBV4-1 and TRBJ1-6; D is perhaps TRBD1 (6 bases). The germline V and J ends were trimmed by 1 base and 7 bases, with 11 bases remaining between them. Looked up from germline, CDR1 is MGHRA and CDR2 is YSYEKL. The CDR3 consists of 15 residues. CDR3 coding DNA: TGCGCCAGCAGCCAAGCTACAGGGTCGAATTCACCCCTCCACTTT. Protein: CASSQATGSNSPLHF.